Sequencing of this TCR beta chain was carried out in a study of resident and recirculating memory T cells in vitiligo. About the study: Epidermis came from shave biopsies of lesional and nonlesional sites, plus PBMCs. Notes on the study in general: No single dominant TCR clone appeared; lesion clonality varied.

Details on this clone: Its antigen remains unidentified.

Anyone treated within the previous three months was excluded. Method: immunoSEQ multiplex PCR; TCRdb's copy keeps in-frame clones and lacks some. The data hold tens of thousands of clones, with about 91% observed a single time. This receptor was identified in a male donor with vitiligo. Sequenced material: blood.

CDR3 sequence reads: CASSPDRGGETQYF. As DNA, the CDR3 is TGTGCCAGCAGCCCGGACAGGGGGGGAGAGACCCAGTACTTC. The V and J genes are TRBV11-3 and TRBJ2-5; TRBD1 matches at 10 bases. This CDR3 region has 14 residues. J was trimmed by 4 bases and V by 5 bases; bases with no gene match: 4. Germline CDR1 and CDR2: SGHNT and YENEEA.